This TCR beta chain was captured by sequencing in a study of T cell repertoires in cytomegalovirus infection. Broader study findings: Cumulated frequencies of public TCR beta families served to identify carriers of CMV plus the relevant HLA. In two of eight donors, the top clonotype was HLA-C-restricted CMV-specific.

TCRdb reprocessed the reads with MiXCR, giving one entry per CDR3 protein. The sample contains tens of thousands of distinct CDR3 sequences, 20% to 25% of which appear only once. Germline CDR1 and CDR2: SQVTM and ANQGSEA. The V end lost 3 bases, the J end lost 3 bases, and 9 bases lay between the germline ends. The CDR3 contains 12 residues. This clonotype was picked up a small number of times. The antigen remains unidentified. This sequence was found in a human donor in good health (CMV status not recorded). Some clones in this sample may be carry-over from other donors' samples. Sequencing used CD8+ T cells from cultured PBMCs, obtained from culture after CMV antigen stimulation. The chain uses TRBV29-1 and TRBJ2-7, with D unclear. The CDR3 sequence is CSVEDGYYEQYF. Here the CDR3 DNA reads TGCAGCGTTGAGGACGGCTACTACGAGCAGTACTTC.